The next 11 T cell receptor beta chains were all read from a single sample in a study of blood T cell repertoires in COVID-19. Generated by immunoSEQ multiplex PCR, the TCRdb table keeps only in-frame clones and is missing some. Of fewer than 250,000 clones listed, 83% were seen once; the top ten hold more than 5%. Material: peripheral blood. The receptors derive from a human donor in a cohort sampled during active COVID-19.

V and J are TRBV6-5 and TRBJ2-7; a possible D gene is TRBD2 (6 bases). V was pared by 5 bases and J by 3 bases, with 11 bases between. CDR1 is MNHEY and CDR2 is SVGAGI in the germline V gene. This CDR3 region has 13 residues. CDR3 nucleotide sequence: TGTGCCAGCAGTAACGGGAGAAACTACGAGCAGTACTTC. Protein product: CASSNGRNYEQYF.

This sequence joins TRBV30 and TRBJ1-3; TRBD1 aligns across 7 bases. Per germline, CDR1 GTSNPN and CDR2 SVGIG (reference sequence). This CDR3 region has 17 residues. V lost 2 bases and J lost 2; bases outside the gene matches: 12. The CDR3: CAWSRDGGGGAGNTIYF. The CDR3, as DNA: TGTGCCTGGAGTAGGGATGGTGGAGGGGGCGCTGGAAACACCATATATTTT.

This clone was observed a few times. The chain is built from TRBV19 and TRBJ2-1, with TRBD2 matching 12 bases. The V and J ends lost 6 bases and 5 bases, in that order; junction bases with no gene match: 5. This CDR3 contains 15 residues. The V gene's germline CDR1 is LNHDA and CDR2 SQIVND (reference sequence). CDR3: CASSRRTSGDNEQFF. As DNA, the CDR3 is TGTGCCAGTAGCCGTAGGACTAGCGGGGACAATGAGCAGTTCTTC.

The chain recombines TRBV28 with TRBJ2-3, with 9 nucleotides matching TRBD2. The CDR3 has 16 residues. V lost 5 bases and J lost 1; bases outside the gene matches: 7. Germline CDR1 is MDHEN and CDR2 is SYDVKM. CDR3 residues: CASSNPTSGGTDTQYF. The CDR3 nucleotides read TGTGCCAGCAGTAACCCGACTAGCGGAGGCACAGATACGCAGTATTTT.

The gene calls are TRBV7-9 and TRBJ2-3; 7 nucleotides align to TRBD2. CDR1 and CDR2 (germline): SEHNR, FQNEAQ (reference sequence). The CDR3 has 15 amino acids. Trimming at V came to 4 bases and at J to 0 bases, leaving 4 bases not matched to a gene. The CDR3 protein is CASSSSAGSTDTQYF. The CDR3 DNA reads as TGTGCCAGCAGCTCATCAGCGGGGAGCACAGATACGCAGTATTTT.

This clone was seen just once. The rearrangement uses TRBV15 and TRBJ2-4; 10 bases map to TRBD1. This CDR3 spans 16 amino acids. Germline trimming cut 4 bases from V and 2 bases from J; bases unmatched to any gene: 5. Germline V gene data show CDR1 as LNHNV and CDR2 as YYDKDF (reference sequence). Here the CDR3 DNA reads TGTGCCACCAGCACTTGGACAGGGGGGTCCAAAAACATTCAGTACTTC. This sequence encodes CATSTWTGGSKNIQYF.

The V call is TRBV10-3, the J call TRBJ1-6, with D maybe TRBD1 (5 bases). V was clipped by 5 bases and J by 10 bases, with 15 bases between them. The CDR3 is 14 amino acids. CDR1 is ENHRY and CDR2 is SYGVKD in the germline V gene. The CDR3 is CAISQDSGVSPLHF. DNA of the CDR3: TGTGCCATCAGTCAAGACAGTGGAGTGTCACCCCTCCACTTT.

The chain joins TRBV6-1 to TRBJ2-7; 7 nucleotides match TRBD2. The CDR3 runs to 14 residues. Per the germline V gene, CDR1 is MNHNS and CDR2 is SASEGT. Germline trimming cut 3 bases from V and 3 bases from J; bases unmatched to any gene: 5. The CDR3 loop reads CASSEREKDYEQYF. The CDR3 DNA follows: TGTGCCAGCAGTGAGCGGGAGAAAGACTACGAGCAGTACTTC.

A few counts support this clone. The gene calls are TRBV6-5 and TRBJ1-2, with D maybe TRBD1 (6 bases). Germline loops: CDR1 MNHEY, CDR2 SVGAGI. The CDR3 covers 15 residues. Trimming took 0 bases from V and 4 from J, leaving 12 bases between them. CDR3 sequence (DNA): TGTGCCAGCAGTTACTCAGACTACAGGGCCTATGGCTACACCTTC. Translation: CASSYSDYRAYGYTF.

This chain joins TRBV25-1 and TRBJ2-5; 9 bases are a match to TRBD1. This CDR3 has 16 amino acids. CDR1 is MGHDK and CDR2 is SYGVNS in the germline V gene. V shed 4 bases and J 3 bases; nucleotides not matched to a gene: 9. CDR3 nucleotides: TGTGCCAGCAGTGTCTCAGTCCGGGACAGGGAAGAGACCCAGTACTTC. Protein: CASSVSVRDREETQYF. Combining the CDR3 with reference TRBV25-1 and TRBJ2-5 gives the whole variable domain EADIYQTPRYLVIGTGKKITLECSQTMGHDKMYWYQQDPGMELHLIHYSYGVNSTEKGDLSSESTVSRIRTEHFPLTLESARPSHTSQYLCASSVSVRDREETQYFGPGTRLLVL.

This clone was seen a single time. This chain joins TRBV28 and TRBJ2-7; a weak D match, TRBD1 (6 bases). Trimming pared 6 bases from V and 5 bases from J, leaving 29 bases between. The CDR3 covers 18 residues. Per the germline V gene, CDR1 is MDHEN and CDR2 is SYDVKM. Here the CDR3 reads CASSPIGGHYRILDEQYF. The CDR3 DNA is TGTGCCAGCAGCCCGATAGGGGGACACTACCGTATTCTGGACGAGCAGTACTTC.